The clone carrying this T cell receptor beta chain was recorded a few times. This record belongs to a study of blood T cell repertoires in COVID-19. Across the study: PBMCs, B-cell-depleted T cells, or T cells were the source of the cDNA or gDNA that made up the material.

Germline V gives CDR1 KGHDR, CDR2 SFDVKD. The CDR3 loop spans 12 amino acids. Trimming took 8 bases from V and 0 from J, leaving 4 bases between them. Under the authors' procedure: Amplification with reference gene primers provided the estimates of nucleated cell counts. Sequencing used immunoSEQ multiplex PCR; TCRdb keeps in-frame clones, though not all of them. V and J calls plus clone size are reproduced from that table; the DNA served to infer D and trimming. The sample carries approximately 37,000 clones, around 85% recorded once. The TCR originated in a middle-aged man with active COVID-19. The V call is TRBV24-1, the J call TRBJ1-5; the D is unclear. Material: peripheral blood. The CDR3 region is CATTYSNQPQHF. The CDR3, as DNA: TGTGCCACCACTTATAGCAATCAGCCCCAGCATTTT.